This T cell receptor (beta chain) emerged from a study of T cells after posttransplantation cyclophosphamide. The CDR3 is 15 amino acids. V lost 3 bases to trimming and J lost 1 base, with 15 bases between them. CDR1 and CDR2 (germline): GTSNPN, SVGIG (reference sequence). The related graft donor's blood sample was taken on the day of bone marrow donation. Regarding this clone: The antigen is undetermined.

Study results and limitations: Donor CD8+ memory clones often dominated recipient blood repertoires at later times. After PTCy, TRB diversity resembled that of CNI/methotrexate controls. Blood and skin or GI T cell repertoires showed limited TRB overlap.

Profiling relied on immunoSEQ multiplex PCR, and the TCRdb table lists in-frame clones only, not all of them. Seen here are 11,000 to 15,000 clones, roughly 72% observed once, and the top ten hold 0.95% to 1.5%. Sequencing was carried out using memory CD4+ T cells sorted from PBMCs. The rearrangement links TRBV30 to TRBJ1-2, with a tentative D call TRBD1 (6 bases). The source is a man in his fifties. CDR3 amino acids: CAWRKTGDSNYGYTF. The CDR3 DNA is TGTGCCTGGAGGAAGACAGGAGATAGTAACTATGGCTACACCTTC.